These 26 T cell receptor beta chains share one sample of origin, sequenced in a study of cytomegalovirus exposure and HLA in healthy donors. Primers included in the PCR were 60 Vbeta and 13 Jbeta primers. TCRdb keeps only in-frame clones here, not all; method: immunoSEQ multiplex PCR. This sample carries roughly 71,000 clones, 60% to 80% of them seen once, and the ten largest clones take roughly 2.8%. The material sequenced was PBMCs. The receptor source for this set is a man in his thirties or forties in good health and CMV-seronegative.

This clone was detected a few times. The chain joins TRBV9 to TRBJ1-5, with 8 bases that match TRBD1. This CDR3 is built from 15 residues. Germline V gives CDR1 SGDLS, CDR2 YYNGEE. V was pared by 4 bases and J by 5 bases, with 8 bases of the junction left unmatched. The CDR3 region has the DNA TGTGCCAGCAGCCTGACAGGGGAGTCCTATCAGCCCCAGCATTTT. Translating gives CASSLTGESYQPQHF. The complete variable domain, with remaining parts taken from reference TRBV9 and TRBJ1-5, reads DSGVTQTPKHLITATGQRVTLRCSPRSGDLSVYWYQQSLDQGLQFLIQYYNGEERAKGNILERFSAQQFPDLHSELNLSSLELGDSALYFCASSLTGESYQPQHFGDGTRLSIL.

The chain couples TRBV6-1 to TRBJ1-1; no clear D gene. CDR1 is MNHNS, CDR2 SASEGT, per germline. Trimming shortened V by 1 base and J by 1 base, and 4 bases separated the two germline ends. This CDR3 contains 13 residues. CDR3 bases: TGTGCCAGCAGTGAAGTACAGAACACTGAAGCTTTCTTT. It is translated as CASSEVQNTEAFF.

The gene calls are TRBV4-2 and TRBJ2-3; 7 bases match TRBD2. The CDR3 totals 15 residues. With 0 bases clipped from V and 9 bases from J, the junction kept 9 bases outside the gene matches. Looked up from germline, CDR1 is LGHNA and CDR2 is YNFKEQ. As DNA, the CDR3 is TGTGCCAGCAGCCAAGAGGGCGGGAGTAGTCTCACGCAGTATTTT. This sequence encodes CASSQEGGSSLTQYF.

The chain combines TRBV7-6 with TRBJ2-1, with TRBD2 matching 13 bases. The germline CDR1 and CDR2 sequences are SGHVS and FNYEAQ. V lost 5 bases, J lost 9 bases, and 4 bases stayed unmatched. CDR3 length: 14 amino acids. Here the CDR3 reads CASSLTSGGTEQFF. The DNA of the CDR3 is TGTGCCAGCAGCCTGACTAGCGGGGGGACTGAGCAGTTCTTC.

This clone was observed a few times. V and J are TRBV10-3 and TRBJ2-3, with D possibly matching TRBD2 (7 bases). CDR3 length: 12 residues. V lost 8 bases and J lost 4, with 10 bases in between. The V gene's germline CDR1 is ENHRY and CDR2 SYGVKD. CDR3 bases: TGTGCCATCGCCGGGGGGCCAGATACGCAGTATTTT. Translated, it gives CAIAGGPDTQYF.

The gene calls are TRBV25-1 and TRBJ1-3; perhaps TRBD1 as D (5 bases). The CDR3 covers 15 residues. CDR1 and CDR2 (germline): MGHDK, SYGVNS. V was trimmed by 3 bases and J by 5 bases, leaving 14 bases between them. CDR3 residues: CASSDRQGGRNTIYF. Here the CDR3 DNA reads TGTGCCAGCAGTGATAGGCAGGGAGGCCGAAACACCATATATTTT.

This sequence joins TRBV9 and TRBJ1-5; a weak D match, TRBD1 (5 bases). The CDR3 length is 15 residues. V lost 4 bases to trimming and J lost 6 bases, with 17 bases between them. Germline V gene lookup returns CDR1 SGDLS and CDR2 YYNGEE. Here the CDR3 reads CASSFEGRAGQPQHF. The CDR3 DNA follows: TGTGCCAGCAGCTTTGAGGGGAGGGCTGGTCAGCCCCAGCATTTT.

This chain links TRBV12-5 with TRBJ2-4, with D perhaps TRBD1 (6 bases). The CDR3 runs to 12 residues. Germline CDR1 is LGHNT and CDR2 is FRNRAP. V lost 2 bases and J 16 bases, leaving 15 bases between the germline ends. The CDR3 spells CASGLSSGAPYF. CDR3 nucleotide sequence: TGTGCTAGTGGTTTGTCCTCAGGGGCCCCATACTTC. Full variable domain (rest looked up from reference TRBV12-5 and TRBJ2-4): DARVTQTPRHKVTEMGQEVTMRCQPILGHNTVFWYRQTMMQGLELLAYFRNRAPLDDSGMPKDRFSAEMPDATLATLKIQPSEPRDSAVYFCASGLSSGAPYFGAGTRLSVL.

This clone was seen a few times. The rearrangement uses TRBV5-1 and TRBJ1-1; possible D gene TRBD1, 6 bases. This CDR3 comprises 14 residues. CDR1 is SGHRS and CDR2 is YFSETQ in the germline V gene. V lost 0 bases and J 4 bases, leaving 10 bases between the germline ends. CDR3 DNA sequence: TGCGCCAGCAGCTTGGGTACAGGGCCCACTGAAGCTTTCTTT. It codes for CASSLGTGPTEAFF.

The rearrangement links TRBV19 to TRBJ1-1; D ambiguous. CDR3 length: 13 amino acids. Germline V gene lookup returns CDR1 LNHDA and CDR2 SQIVND (reference sequence). Trimming shortened V by 7 bases and J by 2 bases, and 11 bases separated the two germline ends. This CDR3 is CASTIGPNTEAFF. CDR3 bases: TGTGCCAGTACAATTGGGCCCAACACTGAAGCTTTCTTT.

This chain joins TRBV6-5 and TRBJ2-7; D might be TRBD2 (5 bases). The germline gives CDR1 MNHEY, CDR2 SVGAGI. This CDR3 region has 15 residues. With 6 bases removed from V and 2 bases from J, the gap between germline ends came to 17 bases. The CDR3 loop reads CASSYQLEMPYEQYF. CDR3 coding DNA: TGTGCCAGCAGCTATCAACTAGAAATGCCCTACGAGCAGTACTTC.

The rearrangement joins TRBV15 to TRBJ2-7, with D tentatively TRBD2 (5 bases). Germline CDR1 and CDR2: LNHNV and YYDKDF (reference sequence). V dropped 1 base and J dropped 2 bases, with 9 bases sitting between them. This CDR3 region has 14 residues. CDR3: CATSRVGVTYEQYF. The CDR3 bases are TGTGCCACCAGCAGAGTGGGAGTGACCTACGAGCAGTACTTC. Looking up the rest from reference TRBV15 and TRBJ2-7 gives the full variable domain: DAMVIQNPRYQVTQFGKPVTLSCSQTLNHNVMYWYQQKSSQAPKLLFHYYDKDFNNEADTPDNFQSRRPNTSFCFLDIRSPGLGDTAMYLCATSRVGVTYEQYFGPGTRLTVT.

The CDR3 region is CSVVGGRGNEKLFF. The DNA of the CDR3 is TGCAGCGTTGTAGGGGGAAGGGGGAATGAAAAACTGTTTTTT. The rearrangement links TRBV29-1 to TRBJ1-4, with D maybe TRBD1 (6 bases). The V end lost 4 bases, the J end lost 5 bases, and 14 bases lay between the germline ends. CDR1 SQVTM and CDR2 ANQGSEA come from the germline V gene. This CDR3 has 14 amino acids.

The chain employs TRBV4-1 and TRBJ2-5, with 11 bases matching TRBD1. This CDR3 has 14 residues. CDR1 MGHRA and CDR2 YSYEKL come from the germline V gene. The J segment lost 2 bases and the V segment lost 7 bases, leaving 3 bases of the junction unmatched. The CDR3 region has the DNA TGCGCCAGCAACGGGACAGGGGGGCAAGAGACCCAGTACTTC. This sequence encodes CASNGTGGQETQYF.

The rearrangement uses TRBV4-1 and TRBJ1-4, with TRBD1 matching over 8 bases. Germline values: CDR1 MGHRA, CDR2 YSYEKL. V dropped 0 bases and J dropped 8; count of bases not matched to a gene: 8. The CDR3 loop spans 16 amino acids. CDR3 bases: TGCGCCAGCAGCCAAGACTCGACAGGGGTTTTCGAAAAACTGTTTTTT. Translation gives CASSQDSTGVFEKLFF.

The chain has TRBV29-1 and TRBJ1-1; D not certain. Deletions cut 7 bases from V and 1 base from J, with 7 bases between. CDR1 and CDR2 from the germline V gene are SQVTM and ANQGSEA. The CDR3 loop spans 11 amino acids. The CDR3: CSGNRNTEAFF. The DNA of the CDR3 is TGCAGCGGCAACAGGAACACTGAAGCTTTCTTT. The full variable domain, its missing parts supplied by reference TRBV29-1 and TRBJ1-1, is SAVISQKPSRDICQRGTSLTIQCQVDSQVTMMFWYRQQPGQSLTLIATANQGSEATYESGFVIDKFPISRPNLTFSTLTVSNMSPEDSSIYLCSGNRNTEAFFGQGTRLTVV.

This clone was counted only a few times. The rearrangement uses TRBV29-1 and TRBJ1-3, with TRBD1 matching over 9 bases. Trimming at V came to 5 bases and at J to 7 bases, leaving 3 bases not matched to a gene. CDR1 is SQVTM, CDR2 ANQGSEA, per germline. This CDR3 is built from 12 residues. The CDR3: CSVRGQGNTIYF. In nucleotides, the CDR3 is TGCAGCGTTCGGGGACAGGGTAACACCATATATTTT.

The chain combines TRBV5-1 with TRBJ1-2; 7 bases align to TRBD1. V trimming: 5 bases; J trimming: 8 bases; junction bases outside the gene matches: 15. The CDR3 loop spans 15 amino acids. CDR1 and CDR2 (germline): SGHRS, YFSETQ. CDR3 region: CASRADRPLKAGYTF. CDR3 DNA: TGCGCCAGCAGGGCGGACAGGCCACTCAAGGCCGGCTACACCTTC.

The chain links TRBV4-2 to TRBJ2-2; 11 bases are a match to TRBD2. This CDR3 region has 19 residues. Germline V CDR1 and CDR2: LGHNA, YNFKEQ. The ends lost 1 base at V and 7 bases at J; junction bases unmatched: 14. The CDR3 DNA sequence: TGTGCCAGCAGCCAAGCCGGCCTAGCGGGGGGCGAGGGTGGCGGGGAGCTGTTTTTT. Translating it yields CASSQAGLAGGEGGGELFF.

The chain links TRBV6-5 to TRBJ2-7, with D possibly being TRBD1 (5 bases). With 1 base removed from V and 0 bases from J, the gap between germline ends came to 10 bases. Germline-derived CDR1 and CDR2 are MNHEY and SVGAGI. The CDR3 is made up of 15 amino acids. Written as DNA, the CDR3 is TGTGCCAGCAGTTACTTAGCAGGGCTCTCCTACGAGCAGTACTTC. Protein sequence: CASSYLAGLSYEQYF.

The rearrangement uses TRBV25-1 and TRBJ2-1, with 9 positions matching TRBD2. This CDR3 has 13 amino acids. V shed 6 bases and J 6 bases; nucleotides not matched to a gene: 3. Per germline, CDR1 MGHDK and CDR2 SYGVNS. In DNA form, the CDR3 reads TGTGCCAGCAGCTCGGGACTAGCCAATGAGCAGTTCTTC. It yields the protein CASSSGLANEQFF.

The chain employs TRBV5-1 and TRBJ2-7; TRBD2 matches at 7 bases. J lost 2 bases, V lost 5 bases, and 4 bases had no gene match. The CDR3 spans 13 residues. Looked up from germline, CDR1 is SGHRS and CDR2 is YFSETQ. The CDR3 DNA reads TGCGCCAGCAGTCGGGGGGAAACCTACGAGCAGTACTTC. This codes for CASSRGETYEQYF.

In DNA form, the CDR3 reads TGCGCCAGCAGCCAAGTTTTTCCAGGCGAGTACGAGCAGTACTTC. This translates into CASSQVFPGEYEQYF. This chain uses TRBV4-1 with TRBJ2-7, with unresolved D. CDR3 length: 15 residues. Germline V CDR1 and CDR2: MGHRA, YSYEKL. The ends were cut back, 1 base at V and 4 bases at J, with 14 bases in the middle.

This clone was seen more than once but under ten times. CDR3 coding DNA: TGTGCCAGCAGTTACTCCGGGGGACGGGCGAACTATGGCTACACCTTC. It specifies CASSYSGGRANYGYTF. This chain links TRBV6-5 with TRBJ1-2; TRBD1 is a possible D gene (5 bases). The CDR3 totals 16 residues. Germline lookup yields CDR1 MNHEY and CDR2 SVGAGI. The V end was cut by 0 bases, the J end by 2 bases, with 13 bases between.

The chain is built from TRBV29-1 and TRBJ2-7, with TRBD2 as a possible D gene (5 bases). The V and J ends lost 2 bases and 2 bases respectively, with 16 bases between them. Germline CDR1 SQVTM, CDR2 ANQGSEA. The CDR3 is 15 residues long. The CDR3 loop reads CSVECGRTGAYEQYF. Here the CDR3 DNA reads TGCAGCGTTGAATGTGGTAGAACCGGGGCCTACGAGCAGTACTTC.

The rearrangement joins TRBV7-9 to TRBJ2-6; the match to TRBD2 covers 8 bases. Germline values: CDR1 SEHNR, CDR2 FQNEAQ (reference sequence). This CDR3 is 17 amino acids long. V was clipped by 2 bases and J by 0 bases; unmatched bases: 3. The CDR3: CASSLLAGGSGANVLTF. CDR3 coding DNA: TGTGCCAGCAGCTTACTTGCGGGGGGCTCTGGGGCCAACGTCCTGACTTTC. The full variable domain, completed using reference TRBV7-9 and TRBJ2-6, is DTGVSQNPRHKITKRGQNVTFRCDPISEHNRLYWYRQTLGQGPEFLTYFQNEAQLEKSRLLSDRFSAERPKGSFSTLEIQRTEQGDSAMYLCASSLLAGGSGANVLTFGAGSRLTVL.